This T cell receptor (beta chain) derives from a study of a mutant IDH1 vaccine in newly diagnosed glioma. Study-wide background: Most patients had received both radiotherapy and temozolomide, the prior options being radiotherapy, temozolomide, or both. Study-wide findings and caveats: No link was apparently found between pseudoprogression and changes in top peripheral T cell clonotypes.

The germline V and J ends were trimmed by 4 bases and 5 bases, with 15 bases remaining between them. This CDR3 comprises 15 residues. Germline V gene lookup returns CDR1 SGHDT and CDR2 YYEEEE. As for time point: week 35, safety follow-up. Doses of 300 ug of mutant IDH1 20-mer peptide were given with topical imiquimod. The table came from immunoSEQ multiplex PCR; TCRdb's copy has only in-frame clones and leaves some out. This table holds 31,000 or so clones, 78% found once. On this clone: Its cognate antigen is unknown.

The chain has TRBV5-6 and TRBJ2-2; D perhaps matches TRBD2 (6 bases). The specimen comprised PBMCs, sampled from a glioma patient whose treatment included an IDH1 peptide vaccine. This sequence was found in a woman aged 40 to 50 with glioma. The CDR3 protein is CASSLTAGGTGELFF. In DNA form, the CDR3 reads TGTGCCAGCAGCCTGACGGCAGGAGGGACCGGGGAGCTGTTTTTT.